The sequence of this T cell receptor beta chain was determined in a study of shared clonotypes between healthy human individuals. The study, taken as a whole, reports: On the whole, naive subsets had larger estimated richness than memory subsets had. Approximately 4.9% of naive CD4 clonotypes were shared across four donors.

The J segment lost 2 bases and the V segment lost 2 bases, leaving 19 bases of the junction unmatched. Germline assignment: CDR1 SQVTM and CDR2 ANQGSEA. This CDR3 has 19 amino acids. Libraries were prepared by immunoSEQ multiplex PCR; TCRdb keeps only in-frame clonotypes and omits some of them. Of about 2,500,000 clones listed, around nine tenths were seen once; the top ten hold over 0.12%. Each sample came from a Caucasian adult donor living in Nashville, Tennessee. To note about this clone: Its antigen is as yet unknown.

Sequenced: naive CD4+ T cells sorted from blood. The subset denotes: CD45RA+ positively selected. The clonotype comes from a young man in good health. The chain employs TRBV29-1 and TRBJ2-5; 8 bases align to TRBD2. CDR3 in DNA: TGCAGCGTTGAACGGGATGGGAATTGGCGGGGGGACAAACAAGAGACCCAGTACTTC. The encoded protein is CSVERDGNWRGDKQETQYF.